This TCR beta chain derives from a study of cytomegalovirus exposure and HLA in healthy donors. Turning to this clone: Its antigen is unknown.

Both 60 Vbeta primers and 13 Jbeta primers went into the PCR. Measured with immunoSEQ multiplex PCR; TCRdb has only the in-frame clones, and not every one. The sample contains approximately 70,000 clones, roughly 74% of which appear only once. Study observations and caveats: Later on, analysis showed that most CMV-associated TCR beta chains appeared to be HLA-restricted. TRBV6-2, TRBV6-3 and other indistinguishable V segments were excluded.

CDR1 is LGHNT, CDR2 FRNRAP, per germline. Germline trimming cut 1 base from V and 0 bases from J; bases unmatched to any gene: 7. The CDR3 is 20 residues long. Sequenced sample: PBMCs. The rearrangement joins TRBV12-5 to TRBJ2-3; TRBD2 aligns across 16 bases. The source is a woman aged 60-75 years in good health and CMV-seropositive. The CDR3 here is CASGLGPGTSGRASTDTQYF. The CDR3, as DNA: TGTGCTAGTGGTTTGGGACCCGGGACTAGCGGGAGGGCTAGCACAGATACGCAGTATTTT.